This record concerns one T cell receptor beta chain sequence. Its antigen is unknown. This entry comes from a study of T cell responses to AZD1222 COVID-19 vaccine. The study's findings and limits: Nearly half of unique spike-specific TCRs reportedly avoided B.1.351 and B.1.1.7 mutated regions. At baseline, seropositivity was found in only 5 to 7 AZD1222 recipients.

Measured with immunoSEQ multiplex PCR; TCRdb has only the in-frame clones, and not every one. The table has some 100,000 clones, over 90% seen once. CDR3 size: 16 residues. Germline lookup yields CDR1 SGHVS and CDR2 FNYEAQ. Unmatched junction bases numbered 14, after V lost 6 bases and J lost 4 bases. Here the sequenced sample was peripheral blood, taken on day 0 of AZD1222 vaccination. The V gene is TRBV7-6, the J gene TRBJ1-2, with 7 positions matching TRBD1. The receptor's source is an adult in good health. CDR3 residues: CASSPQTPTGTYGYTF. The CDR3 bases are TGTGCCAGCAGTCCCCAAACTCCGACAGGGACCTATGGCTACACCTTC.